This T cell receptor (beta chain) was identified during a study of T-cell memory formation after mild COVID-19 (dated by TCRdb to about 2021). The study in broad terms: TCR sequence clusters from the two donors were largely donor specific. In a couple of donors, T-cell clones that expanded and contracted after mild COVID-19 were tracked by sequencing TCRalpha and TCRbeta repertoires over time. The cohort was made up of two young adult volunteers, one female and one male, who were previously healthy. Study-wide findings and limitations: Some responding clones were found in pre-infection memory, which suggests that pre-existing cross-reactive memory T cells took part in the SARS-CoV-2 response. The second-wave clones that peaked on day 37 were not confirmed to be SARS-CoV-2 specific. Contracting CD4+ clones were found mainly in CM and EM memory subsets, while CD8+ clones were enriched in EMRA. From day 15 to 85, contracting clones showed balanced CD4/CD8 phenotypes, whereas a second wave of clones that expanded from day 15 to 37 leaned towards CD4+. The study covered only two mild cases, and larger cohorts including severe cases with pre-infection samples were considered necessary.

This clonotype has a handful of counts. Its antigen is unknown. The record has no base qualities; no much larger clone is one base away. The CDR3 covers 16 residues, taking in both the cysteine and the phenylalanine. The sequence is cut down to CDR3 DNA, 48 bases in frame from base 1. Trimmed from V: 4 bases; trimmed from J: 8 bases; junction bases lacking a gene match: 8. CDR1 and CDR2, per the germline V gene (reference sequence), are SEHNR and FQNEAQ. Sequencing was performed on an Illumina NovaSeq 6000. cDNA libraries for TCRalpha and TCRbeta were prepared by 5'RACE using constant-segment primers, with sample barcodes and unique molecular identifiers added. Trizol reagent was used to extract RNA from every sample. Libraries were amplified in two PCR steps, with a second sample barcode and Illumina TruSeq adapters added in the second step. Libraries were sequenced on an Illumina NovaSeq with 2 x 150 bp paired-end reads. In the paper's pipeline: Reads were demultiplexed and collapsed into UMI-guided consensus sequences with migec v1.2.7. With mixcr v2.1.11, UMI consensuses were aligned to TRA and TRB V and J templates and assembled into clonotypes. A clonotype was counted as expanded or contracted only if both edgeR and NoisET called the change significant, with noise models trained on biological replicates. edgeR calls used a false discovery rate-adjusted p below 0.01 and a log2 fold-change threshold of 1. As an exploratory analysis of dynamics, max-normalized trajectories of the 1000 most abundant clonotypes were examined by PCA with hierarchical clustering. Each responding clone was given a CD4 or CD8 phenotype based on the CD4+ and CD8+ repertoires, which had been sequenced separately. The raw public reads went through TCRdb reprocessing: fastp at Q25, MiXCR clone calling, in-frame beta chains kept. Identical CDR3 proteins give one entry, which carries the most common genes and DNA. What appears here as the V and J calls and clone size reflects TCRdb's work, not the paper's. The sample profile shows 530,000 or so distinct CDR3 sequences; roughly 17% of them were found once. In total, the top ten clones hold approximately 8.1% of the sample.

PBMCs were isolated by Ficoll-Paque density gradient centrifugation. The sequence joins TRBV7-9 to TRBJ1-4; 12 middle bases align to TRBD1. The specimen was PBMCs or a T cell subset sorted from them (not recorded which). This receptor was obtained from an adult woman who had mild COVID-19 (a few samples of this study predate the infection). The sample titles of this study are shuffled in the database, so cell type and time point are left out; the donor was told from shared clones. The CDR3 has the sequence CASSSVPGTGGEKLFF. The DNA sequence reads TGTGCCAGCAGCTCCGTCCCCGGGACAGGGGGCGAAAAACTGTTTTTT. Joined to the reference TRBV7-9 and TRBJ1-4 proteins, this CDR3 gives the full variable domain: DTGVSQNPRHKITKRGQNVTFRCDPISEHNRLYWYRQTLGQGPEFLTYFQNEAQLEKSRLLSDRFSAERPKGSFSTLEIQRTEQGDSAMYLCASSSVPGTGGEKLFFGSGTQLSVL.